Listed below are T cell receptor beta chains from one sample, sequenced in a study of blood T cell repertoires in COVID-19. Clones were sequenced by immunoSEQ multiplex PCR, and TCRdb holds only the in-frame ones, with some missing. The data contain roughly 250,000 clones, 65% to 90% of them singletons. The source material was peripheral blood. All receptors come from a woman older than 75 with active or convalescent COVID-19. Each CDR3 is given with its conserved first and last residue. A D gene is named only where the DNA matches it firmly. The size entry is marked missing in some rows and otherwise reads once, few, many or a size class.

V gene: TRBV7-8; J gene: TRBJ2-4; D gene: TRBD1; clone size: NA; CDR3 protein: CASSLTQDRTQYF; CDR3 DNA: TGTGCCAGCAGCTTAACCCAGGACAGGACTCAGTACTTC
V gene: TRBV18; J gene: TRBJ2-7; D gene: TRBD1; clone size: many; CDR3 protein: CASSPKTGGMEEQYF; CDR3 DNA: TGTGCCAGCTCTCCAAAGACAGGGGGGATGGAAGAGCAGTACTTC
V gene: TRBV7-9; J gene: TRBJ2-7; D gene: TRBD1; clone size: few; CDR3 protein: CASSSQETGIYEQYF; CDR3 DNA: TGTGCCAGCAGCTCACAAGAGACAGGGATCTACGAGCAGTACTTC
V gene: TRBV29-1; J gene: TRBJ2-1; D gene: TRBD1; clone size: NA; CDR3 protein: CSVQGNRGNEQFF; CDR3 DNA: TGCAGCGTCCAAGGGAACAGGGGCAATGAGCAGTTCTTC
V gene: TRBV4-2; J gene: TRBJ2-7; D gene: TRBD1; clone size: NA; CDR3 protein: CASSQTGTVLGFVPYEQYF; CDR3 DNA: TGTGCCAGCAGCCAGACCGGGACAGTCCTGGGGTTCGTGCCTTACGAGCAGTACTTC
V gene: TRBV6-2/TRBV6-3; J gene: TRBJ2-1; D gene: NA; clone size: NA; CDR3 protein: CASSLLGSSYNEQFF; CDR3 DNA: TGTGCCAGCAGTTTGCTAGGGAGCTCCTACAATGAGCAGTTCTTC
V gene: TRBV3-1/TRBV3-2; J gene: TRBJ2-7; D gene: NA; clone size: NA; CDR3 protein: CASSHLGLETYEQYF; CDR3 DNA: TGTGCCAGCAGCCACCTCGGACTCGAAACCTACGAGCAGTACTTC
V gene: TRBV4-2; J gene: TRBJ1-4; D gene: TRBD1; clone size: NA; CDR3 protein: CASSQPSGQGDPRQLFF; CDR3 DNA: TGTGCCAGCAGCCAACCCTCGGGACAGGGGGACCCTCGTCAACTGTTTTTT
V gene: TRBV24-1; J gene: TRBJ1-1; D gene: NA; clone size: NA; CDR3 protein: CATSDPSSGENTEAFF; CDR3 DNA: TGTGCCACCAGTGACCCGTCGTCAGGGGAGAACACTGAAGCTTTCTTT
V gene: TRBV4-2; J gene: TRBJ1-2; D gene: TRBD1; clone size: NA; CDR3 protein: CASSQLGGGFGYTF; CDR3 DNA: TGTGCCAGCAGCCAGTTAGGGGGCGGTTTTGGCTACACCTTC
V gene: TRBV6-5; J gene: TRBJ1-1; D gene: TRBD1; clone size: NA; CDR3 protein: CASSRQGQVTEAFF; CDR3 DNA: TGTGCCAGCAGTAGACAGGGGCAGGTCACTGAAGCTTTCTTT
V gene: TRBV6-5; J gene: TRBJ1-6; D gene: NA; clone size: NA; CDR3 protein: CASTDRFNSPLHF; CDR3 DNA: TGTGCCAGCACCGACAGGTTTAATTCACCCCTCCACTTT
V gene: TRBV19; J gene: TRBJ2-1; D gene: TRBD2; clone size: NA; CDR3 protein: CASSKLAFYNEQFF; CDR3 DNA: TGTGCCAGTAGTAAACTAGCGTTTTACAATGAGCAGTTCTTC
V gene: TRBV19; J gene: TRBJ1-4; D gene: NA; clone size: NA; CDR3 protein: CASSDRFGGKLFF; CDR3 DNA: TGTGCCAGTAGTGACCGGTTTGGCGGAAAACTGTTTTTT
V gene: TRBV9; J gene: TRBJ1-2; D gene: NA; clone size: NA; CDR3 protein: CASSARRSGDGYTF; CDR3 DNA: TGTGCCAGCAGCGCCCGTAGATCAGGGGATGGCTACACCTTC
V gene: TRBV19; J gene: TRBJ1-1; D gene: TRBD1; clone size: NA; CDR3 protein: CASIRDRGTRNTEAFF; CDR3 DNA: TGTGCCAGTATCCGGGACAGGGGAACGAGGAACACTGAAGCTTTCTTT
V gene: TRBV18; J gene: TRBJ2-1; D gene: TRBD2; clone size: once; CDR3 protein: CASSPRRTSGGGMQFF; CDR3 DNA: TGTGCCAGCTCACCGAGAAGGACTAGCGGAGGCGGTATGCAGTTCTTC
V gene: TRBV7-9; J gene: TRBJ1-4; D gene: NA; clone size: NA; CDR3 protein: CASSLAGRGTNEKLFF; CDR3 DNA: TGTGCCAGCAGCTTAGCGGGAAGGGGAACTAATGAAAAACTGTTTTTT
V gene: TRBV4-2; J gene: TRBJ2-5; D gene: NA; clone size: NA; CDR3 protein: CASSQDWAEETQYF; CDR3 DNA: TGTGCCAGCAGCCAAGATTGGGCAGAAGAGACCCAGTACTTC
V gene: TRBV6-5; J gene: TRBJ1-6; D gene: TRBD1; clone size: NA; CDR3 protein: CASTQTGGDSPLHF; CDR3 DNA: TGTGCCAGCACCCAAACAGGGGGCGATTCACCCCTCCACTTT
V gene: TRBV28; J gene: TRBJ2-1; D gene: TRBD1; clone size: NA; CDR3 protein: CASSLANPGQGDGEQFF; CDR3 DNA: TGTGCCAGCAGTTTAGCCAATCCGGGACAGGGAGACGGTGAGCAGTTCTTC
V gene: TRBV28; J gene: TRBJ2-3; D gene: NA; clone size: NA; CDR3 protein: CASSPRGGNTQYF; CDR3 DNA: TGTGCCAGCAGCCCCCGTGGCGGCAATACGCAGTATTTT
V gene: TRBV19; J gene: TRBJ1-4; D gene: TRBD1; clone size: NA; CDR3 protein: CASREQGSREKLFF; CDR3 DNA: TGTGCCAGTCGCGAACAGGGGAGTCGAGAAAAACTGTTTTTT
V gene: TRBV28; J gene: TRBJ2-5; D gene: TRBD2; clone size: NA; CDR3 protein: CASSLTTGGGGETQYF; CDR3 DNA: TGTGCCAGCAGCTTAACGACTGGCGGGGGAGGAGAGACCCAGTACTTC
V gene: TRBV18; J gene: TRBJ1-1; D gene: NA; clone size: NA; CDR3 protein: CASSPPDGRTEAFF; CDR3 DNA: TGTGCCAGCTCACCACCAGATGGGCGCACTGAAGCTTTCTTT
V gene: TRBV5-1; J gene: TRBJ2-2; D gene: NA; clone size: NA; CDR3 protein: CASSPQSNTGELFF; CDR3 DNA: TGCGCCAGCAGCCCACAATCGAACACCGGGGAGCTGTTTTTT
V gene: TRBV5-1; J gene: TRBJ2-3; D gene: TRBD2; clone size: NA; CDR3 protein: CASSSGLAGSRVTQYF; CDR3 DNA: TGCGCCAGCAGCTCTGGACTAGCGGGGTCGCGCGTTACGCAGTATTTT
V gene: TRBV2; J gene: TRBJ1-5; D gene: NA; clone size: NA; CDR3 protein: CASRSRSNQPQHF; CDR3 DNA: TGTGCCAGCAGGAGCAGGAGCAATCAGCCCCAGCATTTT
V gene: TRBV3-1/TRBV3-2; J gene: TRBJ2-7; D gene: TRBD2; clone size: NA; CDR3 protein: CASGIAGGRHEQYF; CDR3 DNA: TGTGCCAGCGGTATAGCGGGGGGGAGGCACGAGCAGTACTTC
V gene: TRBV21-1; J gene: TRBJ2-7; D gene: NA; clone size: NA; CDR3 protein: CASSKKPQVEQYF; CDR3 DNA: TGTGCCAGCAGCAAAAAGCCCCAGGTCGAGCAGTACTTC
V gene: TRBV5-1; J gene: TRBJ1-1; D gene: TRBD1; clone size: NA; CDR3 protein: CASSPGQGENTEAFF; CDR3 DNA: TGCGCCAGCAGCCCGGGACAGGGGGAAAACACTGAAGCTTTCTTT
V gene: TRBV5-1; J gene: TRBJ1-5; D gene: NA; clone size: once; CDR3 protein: CASSLAGGNQPQHF; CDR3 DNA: TGCGCCAGCAGCTTGGCGGGGGGGAATCAGCCCCAGCATTTT
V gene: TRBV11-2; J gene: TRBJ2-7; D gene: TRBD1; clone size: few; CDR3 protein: CASSLAGDRAHEQYF; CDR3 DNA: TGTGCCAGCAGCTTAGCGGGGGACAGGGCCCACGAGCAGTACTTC
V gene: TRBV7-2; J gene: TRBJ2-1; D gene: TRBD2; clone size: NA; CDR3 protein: CASSKAGGSYNEQFF; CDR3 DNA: TGTGCCAGCAGCAAAGCGGGGGGGTCCTACAATGAGCAGTTCTTC
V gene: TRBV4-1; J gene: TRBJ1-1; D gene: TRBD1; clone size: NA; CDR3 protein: CASSQSGQVGNTEAFF; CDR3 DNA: TGCGCCAGCAGCCAATCCGGACAGGTCGGGAACACTGAAGCTTTCTTT
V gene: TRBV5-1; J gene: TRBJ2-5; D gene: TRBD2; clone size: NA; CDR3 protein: CASSLTLGGSKTQYF; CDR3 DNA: TGCGCCAGCAGCCTGACACTGGGGGGGTCTAAGACCCAGTACTTC
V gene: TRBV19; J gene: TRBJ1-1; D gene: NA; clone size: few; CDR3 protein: CASRTQGMNTEAFF; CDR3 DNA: TGTGCCAGTAGGACCCAGGGGATGAACACTGAAGCTTTCTTT
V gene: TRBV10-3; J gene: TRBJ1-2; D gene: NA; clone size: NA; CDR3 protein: CAISEKEAYGYTF; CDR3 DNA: TGTGCCATCAGTGAGAAAGAAGCTTATGGCTACACCTTC
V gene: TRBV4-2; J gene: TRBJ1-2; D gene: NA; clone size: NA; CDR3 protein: CASSQEILGGNGYTF; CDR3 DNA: TGTGCCAGCAGCCAAGAGATTCTTGGCGGAAACGGCTACACCTTC
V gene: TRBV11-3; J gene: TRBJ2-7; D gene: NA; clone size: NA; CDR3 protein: CASSLDGTYEQYF; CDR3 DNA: TGTGCCAGCAGCTTAGACGGTACCTACGAGCAGTACTTC
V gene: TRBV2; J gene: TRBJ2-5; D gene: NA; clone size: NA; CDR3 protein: CASTPVVRETQYF; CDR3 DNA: TGTGCCTCAACCCCGGTGGTACGAGAGACCCAGTACTTC
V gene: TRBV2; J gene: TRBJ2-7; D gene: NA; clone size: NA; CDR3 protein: CASSQGNKQYF; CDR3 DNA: TGTGCCAGCAGTCAGGGTAACAAGCAGTACTTC
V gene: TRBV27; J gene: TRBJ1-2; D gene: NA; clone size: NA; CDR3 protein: CASSLTREGYGYTF; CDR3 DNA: TGTGCCAGCAGTTTAACCCGGGAGGGCTATGGCTACACCTTC
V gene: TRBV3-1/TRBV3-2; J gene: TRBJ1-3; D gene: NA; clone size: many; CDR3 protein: CASSQEGARAIYF; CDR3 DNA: TGTGCCAGCAGCCAAGAAGGGGCTCGAGCCATATATTTT
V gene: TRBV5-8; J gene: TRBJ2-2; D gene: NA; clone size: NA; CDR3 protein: CASSLQGWSTGELFF; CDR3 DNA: TGTGCCAGCAGCTTACAGGGTTGGAGCACCGGGGAGCTGTTTTTT
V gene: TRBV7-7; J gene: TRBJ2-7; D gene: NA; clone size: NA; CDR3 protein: CASSLGPGTLSYEQYF; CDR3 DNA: TGTGCTAGCAGCTTAGGGCCCGGGACTCTCTCCTACGAGCAGTACTTC
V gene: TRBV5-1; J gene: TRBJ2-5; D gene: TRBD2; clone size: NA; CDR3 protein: CASSPGTSQETQYF; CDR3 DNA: TGCGCCAGCAGCCCTGGGACTAGTCAAGAGACCCAGTACTTC